This TCR beta chain stems from a study of OX40 agonist ivuxolimab in advanced cancers. TCRdb's copy holds only in-frame clones and misses some; the assay was immunoSEQ multiplex PCR. The sample lists tens of thousands of clones, around 89% occurring once. The CDR3 totals 15 residues. Germline V gives CDR1 MGHRA, CDR2 YSYEKL. Trimming took 0 bases from V and 4 from J, leaving 10 bases between them. The clonotype originates from an adult with an advanced solid tumor such as melanoma, head and neck, liver or kidney cancer. The chain couples TRBV4-1 to TRBJ1-5; D not certain. The sample was CD4+ or CD8+ T cells sorted from blood, taken in a trial of the OX40 agonist ivuxolimab. For the CDR3, the DNA is TGCGCCAGCAGCCAAGAAGAACAGCCTAATCAGCCCCAGCATTTT. It yields the protein CASSQEEQPNQPQHF.